This is a list of T cell receptor beta chains from one sample in a study of early T cells in non-severe SARS-CoV-2 infection. TCRdb redid the calling of the 5' RACE reads with MiXCR, one entry per CDR3 protein. The table includes about 69,000 distinct CDR3 sequences, about an eighth detected once. The input for sequencing was whole blood, taken at baseline. The receptors here all came from an adult who was a healthcare worker with PCR-confirmed SARS-CoV-2 infection or an uninfected control (not recorded which). Each CDR3 is given with its conserved first and last residue. A D gene is named only where the DNA matches it firmly. Size is omitted from some rows. Given values are once, few, many or a class for expanded clones.

D gene	V gene	clone size	J gene	CDR3 protein	CDR3 DNA
TRBD2	TRBV6-2/TRBV6-3	few	TRBJ2-7	CASSLRGTSGDYEQYF	TGTGCCAGCAGTCTCCGAGGGACTAGCGGGGACTACGAGCAGTACTTC
TRBD2	TRBV29-1	many	TRBJ2-3	CSGGSGSGTDTQYF	TGCAGCGGTGGAAGCGGGAGTGGAACAGATACGCAGTATTTT
.	TRBV5-1	.	TRBJ2-7	CASSLDRYEQYF	TGCGCCAGCAGCTTGGACAGGTACGAGCAGTACTTC
TRBD1	TRBV20-1	once	TRBJ2-3	CSAATGANTDTQYF	TGCAGTGCTGCGACAGGGGCCAACACAGATACGCAGTATTTT
TRBD1	TRBV5-1	few	TRBJ1-4	CASSQQGQGGNEKLFF	TGCGCCAGCAGCCAACAGGGACAGGGAGGTAATGAAAAACTGTTTTTT
TRBD1	TRBV7-2	many	TRBJ1-1	CASSRHRGQAFF	TGTGCCAGCAGCCGACACAGGGGGCAAGCTTTCTTT
.	TRBV7-9	.	TRBJ1-1	CASSLAAAVTTEAFF	TGTGCCAGCAGCTTAGCGGCCGCGGTCACCACTGAAGCTTTCTTT
TRBD2	TRBV9	.	TRBJ2-7	CASSASIAGGDYEQYF	TGTGCCAGCAGCGCTTCAATAGCGGGAGGTGACTACGAGCAGTACTTC
TRBD1	TRBV25-1	many	TRBJ2-3	CASSENRGSADTQYF	TGTGCCAGCAGTGAAAACAGGGGGAGCGCAGATACGCAGTATTTT
.	TRBV7-2	.	TRBJ2-7	CASSHLRGGFAYEQYF	TGTGCCAGCAGCCACCTCAGGGGAGGGTTCGCCTACGAGCAGTACTTC
.	TRBV7-9	many	TRBJ1-1	CASSARLGTEAFF	TGTGCCAGCAGCGCAAGACTGGGCACTGAAGCTTTCTTT
.	TRBV7-9	few	TRBJ2-2	CASSLDLQGGVTGELFF	TGTGCCAGCAGCTTAGATCTCCAGGGCGGGGTCACCGGGGAGCTGTTTTTT
TRBD1	TRBV15	.	TRBJ2-1	CATSKGTGNRNEQFF	TGTGCCACCAGCAAAGGGACAGGGAATAGGAATGAGCAGTTCTTC
.	TRBV2	many	TRBJ2-1	CASSTGTDNEQFF	TGTGCCAGCAGTACCGGGACCGACAATGAGCAGTTCTTC
TRBD1	TRBV2	.	TRBJ1-4	CASRTTGSNEKLFF	TGTGCCAGCAGAACGACAGGGAGTAATGAAAAACTGTTTTTT
TRBD2	TRBV30	.	TRBJ2-3	CAWSAALLASASYTQYF	TGTGCCTGGAGCGCAGCCCTACTAGCGTCAGCGTCTTATACGCAGTATTTT
.	TRBV5-1	few	TRBJ2-7	CASSSGVTSYEQYF	TGCGCCAGCAGCTCAGGCGTAACCTCCTACGAGCAGTACTTC
TRBD1	TRBV7-9	many	TRBJ1-3	CASSSAGGIGNTIYF	TGTGCCAGCAGCTCCGCAGGGGGAATTGGAAACACCATATATTTT
TRBD1	TRBV20-1	few	TRBJ2-5	CSARETGTGWETQYF	TGCAGTGCTAGAGAAACCGGGACAGGGTGGGAGACCCAGTACTTC
.	TRBV7-9	.	TRBJ1-3	CASSLADYGNTIYF	TGTGCCAGCAGCTTAGCAGATTATGGAAACACCATATATTTT
TRBD1	TRBV28	many	TRBJ2-4	CASRLRSGQLAKNIQYF	TGTGCCAGCAGACTCCGTTCGGGACAGCTAGCCAAAAACATTCAGTACTTC
.	TRBV6-5	many	TRBJ1-1	CASSRTENTEAFF	TGTGCCAGCAGCCGAACAGAGAACACTGAAGCTTTCTTT
TRBD1	TRBV3-1	once	TRBJ2-1	CASSPRGTGYNEQFF	TGTGCCAGCAGCCCCAGAGGGACAGGGTACAATGAGCAGTTCTTC
.	TRBV11-2	many	TRBJ2-1	CASSFEMGYNEQFF	TGTGCCAGCAGCTTCGAAATGGGTTACAATGAGCAGTTCTTC
TRBD1	TRBV12-3/TRBV12-4	few	TRBJ2-7	CASSLRRQGYEQYF	TGTGCCAGCAGCCTCCGGAGACAGGGCTACGAGCAGTACTTC
.	TRBV20-1	few	TRBJ2-1	CSARDPGTSYNEQFF	TGCAGTGCTAGAGATCCCGGGACGTCCTACAATGAGCAGTTCTTC
.	TRBV5-4	few	TRBJ1-1	CASSSPSRGLGTEAFF	TGTGCCAGCAGCTCCCCCTCTCGGGGCTTGGGCACTGAAGCTTTCTTT
.	TRBV7-2	few	TRBJ1-1	CASSSKRGPFGAFF	TGTGCCAGCAGTTCTAAACGGGGGCCTTTTGGGGCTTTCTTT
TRBD2	TRBV5-1	.	TRBJ2-1	CASSFLSGASYNEQFF	TGCGCCAGCAGCTTCTTGAGCGGGGCATCCTACAATGAGCAGTTCTTC
.	TRBV21-1	.	TRBJ2-1	CASSTSGGVDNEQFF	TGTGCCAGCAGCACCTCCGGGGGCGTCGACAATGAGCAGTTCTTC